These 7 T cell receptor beta chains share one sample of origin, sequenced in a study of cytomegalovirus exposure and HLA in healthy donors. The primer mix had 60 Vbeta and 13 Jbeta primers. Generated by immunoSEQ multiplex PCR, the TCRdb table keeps only in-frame clones and is missing some. In the table there are 70,000 to 95,000 clones, 60% to 80% of which are singletons. Sequencing was performed on PBMCs. These receptors came from a man between 45 and 60 years old in good health and CMV-seronegative.

A few counts support this clone. The chain employs TRBV9 and TRBJ1-1; D perhaps matches TRBD1 (5 bases). This CDR3 comprises 16 residues. The V gene lost 2 bases and the J gene lost 4 bases, with 18 bases spanning the gap. The germline CDR1 and CDR2 sequences are SGDLS and YYNGEE. CDR3 region: CASSVPSGGLATEAFF. For the CDR3, the DNA is TGTGCCAGCAGCGTCCCGTCGGGGGGGTTAGCCACTGAAGCTTTCTTT.

The chain combines TRBV28 with TRBJ2-7, with 7 bases lining up with TRBD1. The CDR3 length is 15 residues. The trim removed 4 bases at V and 4 bases at J, leaving 10 bases unmatched. In germline, CDR1 is MDHEN, CDR2 SYDVKM. The CDR3, as DNA: TGTGCCAGCAGTTCAACAGGGGTCGTCCGGTACGAGCAGTACTTC. Protein sequence: CASSSTGVVRYEQYF.

The genes are TRBV27 and TRBJ2-5; TRBD2 matches 10 bases. The CDR3 has 15 amino acids. The germline CDR1 and CDR2 sequences are MNHEY and SMNVEV (reference sequence). V shed 0 bases and J 10 bases; nucleotides not matched to a gene: 8. The CDR3: CASSLSASGGRDQYF. CDR3 sequence (DNA): TGTGCCAGCAGTTTATCGGCTAGCGGGGGTAGGGACCAGTACTTC.

The genes are TRBV18 and TRBJ2-4; possibly TRBD2 for D (7 bases). The length of the CDR3 is 14 residues. Germline V gene data show CDR1 as KGHSH and CDR2 as LQKENI. V was cut by 5 bases and J by 4 bases, with 12 bases left in between. As DNA, the CDR3 is TGTGCCAGCTCAGGGGGGGGCGCGAAAAACATTCAGTACTTC. This translates into CASSGGGAKNIQYF.

V gene TRBV18 combines with J gene TRBJ1-6; D gene ambiguous. The CDR3 totals 12 residues. V lost 5 bases and J lost 9, with 8 bases in between. From germline, CDR1 is KGHSH and CDR2 LQKENI. The CDR3 region is CASSEPSSPLHF. In DNA, the CDR3 is TGTGCCAGCTCAGAGCCGAGTTCACCCCTCCACTTT.

The gene calls are TRBV18 and TRBJ2-2, with D perhaps TRBD2 (6 bases). The CDR3 length is 13 residues. V was shortened by 4 bases and J by 6 bases, with 9 bases between the two germline ends. Germline V gene data show CDR1 as KGHSH and CDR2 as LQKENI. The CDR3 sequence: CASSRGEAGELFF. In DNA form, the CDR3 reads TGTGCCAGCTCACGGGGGGAAGCCGGGGAGCTGTTTTTT.

The table lists this clone with a few counts. The chain has TRBV5-6 and TRBJ2-6; D unclear. This CDR3 contains 13 residues. Trimming removed 7 bases at V and 1 base at J, with 6 bases between. Germline CDR1 SGHDT, CDR2 YYEEEE. CDR3 loop: CASRNSGANVLTF. Here the CDR3 DNA reads TGTGCCAGCCGTAATTCTGGGGCCAACGTCCTGACTTTC.